This T cell receptor (beta chain) was found in a study of blood T cell repertoires in COVID-19. Study details: T cells, B-cell-depleted T cells, or PBMCs provided the cDNA or gDNA that served as material.

Those who participated ranged in age from roughly 18 to 89 years and resided in 20 to 30 US areas. Participant-given clinical history determined each cohort assignment. Only in-frame clones appear in the TCRdb table, and some are missing; sequencing was by immunoSEQ multiplex PCR. The repertoire holds 200,000 to 300,000 clones, with nearly 90% as singletons. Sequenced: PBMCs or T cells enriched from blood (not recorded which). The source is a woman younger than 45 with acute COVID-19.

The DNA for the CDR3 is TGCAGCGGTTCGTTACGGGACAGGGGGGGCTACACCTTC. Its protein product is CSGSLRDRGGYTF. The chain couples TRBV29-1 to TRBJ1-2, with TRBD1 identical over 11 bases. CDR3 length: 13 residues. Trimming cost V 7 bases and J 8 bases; bases outside gene matches: 9. Germline CDR1 is SQVTM and CDR2 is ANQGSEA.